Listed here is a single T cell receptor (beta chain). The specificity of this receptor is unknown. No base qualities exist here, and no much larger clone lies one base off it. The sample originates from a study of blood T cell repertoires in COVID-19 (dated by TCRdb to the early 2020s). Study-wide context: Samples from collaborators originated in the United States, Italy and Spain and spanned both the acute and convalescent phases of COVID-19. The prospective study material was composed of cDNA or gDNA derived from T cells, B-cell-depleted T cells, or PBMCs. Deeply sampled blood TCRbeta repertoires from subjects exposed to, actively infected with, or recovered from COVID-19 were included in the dataset. Where HLA class I and class II types were available, the types were taken from metadata supplied by the sample provider, not from assay-based typing. The samples were drawn from the first 160 participants of the ongoing ImmuneRACE study and from some 1,300 subjects provided by 6 global collaborators. The repertoires were released in a freely available public database meant as a resource for research on the immune response to SARS-CoV-2. Nearly every sample came with metadata listing a de-identified subject ID, COVID-19 status, age in years and sex.

TCRbeta CDR3 regions were amplified from genomic DNA by means of the immunoSEQ Assay, a bias-controlled multiplex PCR. The authors' analysis ran thus. Within the assay, amplification of reference gene primers was used to estimate how many nucleated cells each sample contained. Sequence reads were collapsed and filtered to measure the absolute abundance of every unique TCRbeta CDR3 rearrangement. For each sample, productive Simpson clonality was calculated as the square root of Simpson's diversity index over productive rearrangements. The table comes from immuneACCESS by way of TCRdb, which keeps in-frame sequences with V and J called. Part of the clones is missing from these tables; in studies checked, under half for an unresolved V gene and the rest for unknown reasons. From that table come the V and J calls and clone size; the DNA was used to work out D and trimming. This sample has tens of thousands of clones in its table, and around 90% of those were observed once. Jointly, the top ten make up approximately 19% of the sample.

Each collaborating institution followed its own protocols to collect whole blood in K2EDTA tubes. For TCRbeta analysis, collaborator samples were shipped as frozen whole blood, as isolated PBMCs, or as DNA extracted from either sample type. Broad study findings and their caveats: Clinical and demographic metadata were provided uncurated, with the amount varying by source and participant.

The sample comprised peripheral blood. This receptor was obtained from a woman over 75 with acute or convalescent COVID-19.

The nucleotide sequence reads as follows: TGCGCCAGCAGCTTGGGACTAGCGGGGGGTGTCCAAGAGACCCAGTACTTC. It is translated as CASSLGLAGGVQETQYF. Recombination connected TRBV5-1 to TRBJ2-5, with TRBD2 identical over 13 junction bases. The CDR3 measures 17 amino acids from cysteine to phenylalanine. Only the CDR3 region is kept as DNA, spanning 51 bases read in frame from base 1. For this chain, trimming is 0 bases at the V end and 1 base at the J end, and the number of junction bases without a gene match is 3. The germline V gene supplies CDR1 SGHRS and CDR2 YFSETQ.